The 28 T cell receptor beta chains in this list originate from one sample, sequenced in a study of T-cell reconstitution after alpha-beta-depleted transplantation in children. The library targeted TCRbeta and was prepared with unique molecular identifiers. One entry per CDR3 protein, called by TCRdb with MiXCR from the PCR reads. The sample lists approximately 980,000 distinct CDR3 sequences; roughly 29% were seen once. The source was PBMCs, mostly from graft donor cells, collected 360 days after TCRalphabeta/CD19-depleted stem cell transplant. These receptors were taken from a boy younger than two who had a stem cell transplant for SCID, so the T cells may come from the graft donor.

This clonotype was observed a handful of times. The chain couples TRBV10-3 to TRBJ2-3; D unclear. V was trimmed by 2 bases and J by 8 bases, leaving 5 bases between them. Per germline, CDR1 ENHRY and CDR2 SYGVKD. The CDR3 consists of 11 residues. The CDR3 coding sequence is TGTGCCATCAGTGAGGGGGTTACGCAGTATTTT. Protein product: CAISEGVTQYF.

V usage is TRBV21-1 and J usage is TRBJ1-2. TRBV21-1 is assigned pseudogene status. This CDR3 contains 16 residues. CDR3 protein: CASRRGGGERGYGYTF. The CDR3 bases are TGTGCCAGCAGAAGGGGTGGAGGGGAAAGAGGGTATGGCTACACCTTC.

V and J are TRBV27 and TRBJ2-1, with D possibly being TRBD2 (5 bases). The CDR3 has 15 amino acids. The V gene lost 2 bases and the J gene lost 8 bases, with 16 bases spanning the gap. CDR1 is MNHEY and CDR2 is SMNVEV in the germline V gene (reference sequence). The CDR3 DNA reads as TGTGCCAGCAGTTTAGTAGCGCCGCCTTGGGATGAGCAGTTCTTC. Amino acid sequence: CASSLVAPPWDEQFF.

This chain uses TRBV20-1 with TRBJ2-7; D is unclear. The CDR3 consists of 12 residues. Trimming stripped 5 bases from V and 2 bases from J, with 10 bases between. Germline V lookup: CDR1 DFQATT, CDR2 SNEGSKA (reference sequence). CDR3 protein: CSAQKATYEQYF. Here the CDR3 DNA reads TGCAGTGCTCAGAAGGCAACCTACGAGCAGTACTTC.

V usage is TRBV20-1 and J usage is TRBJ2-5; a possible D gene is TRBD2 (5 bases). Germline V gene data show CDR1 as DFQATT and CDR2 as SNEGSKA (reference sequence). The CDR3 spans 12 residues. Deletions cut 0 bases from V and 8 bases from J, with 10 bases between. The CDR3 nucleotides are TGCAGTGCTAGAGAGGACTCAGGTACCCAGTACTTC. Translation: CSAREDSGTQYF.

The CDR3 spells CARAIGRGGHTQYF. DNA for the CDR3: TGTGCCAGAGCGATTGGGCGGGGGGGCCATACGCAGTATTTT. This chain joins TRBV2 and TRBJ2-3, with 9 bases identical to TRBD2. J lost 7 bases, V lost 9 bases, and 11 bases had no gene match. The CDR3 is 14 residues long. Germline loops: CDR1 SNHLY, CDR2 FYNNEI.

As DNA, the CDR3 is TGCGCCAGCAGCCAAGAAGTATACGGTATGAGTGAAAAACTGTTTTTT. This encodes CASSQEVYGMSEKLFF. The chain couples TRBV4-3 to TRBJ1-4; no firm D call. CDR1 LGHNA and CDR2 YSLEER come from the germline V gene. Trimming removed 0 bases at V and 7 bases at J, with 15 bases between. This CDR3 is built from 16 residues.

This clonotype was found a few times. The genes are TRBV9 and TRBJ2-5; D might be TRBD2 (5 bases). Germline CDR1 and CDR2: SGDLS and YYNGEE. The length of the CDR3 is 15 residues. Deletions cut 0 bases from V and 2 bases from J, with 11 bases between. The CDR3 DNA reads TGTGCCAGCAGCGTAGCAAGCGGAGTTCAAGAGACCCAGTACTTC. Encoded protein: CASSVASGVQETQYF.

This clonotype was counted between two and nine times. V and J are TRBV5-5 and TRBJ2-1; D not resolved. The CDR3 spans 11 residues. Trimming took off 2 bases at V and 14 bases at J, with 11 bases between the two ends. Per the germline V gene, CDR1 is SGHKS and CDR2 is YYEKEE (reference sequence). CDR3 in DNA: TGTGCCAGCAGCTTCCGCAGTCAGGAGTTCTTC. Translating it yields CASSFRSQEFF.

This clonotype occurred a few times. The chain has TRBV29-1 and TRBJ2-5; 12 bases map to TRBD2. Germline-derived CDR1 and CDR2 are SQVTM and ANQGSEA. CDR3 length equals 15 residues. V shed 5 bases, J shed 5 bases, and the junction held 9 bases outside the gene matches. CDR3 DNA: TGCAGCGTTATCAGACTAGCGGGGGTAAGGGAGACCCAGTACTTC. Amino acid sequence: CSVIRLAGVRETQYF. The full variable domain, in which reference TRBV29-1 and TRBJ2-5 provide the parts outside the CDR3, is SAVISQKPSRDICQRGTSLTIQCQVDSQVTMMFWYRQQPGQSLTLIATANQGSEATYESGFVIDKFPISRPNLTFSTLTVSNMSPEDSSIYLCSVIRLAGVRETQYFGPGTRLLVL.

The J gene is TRBJ2-2, the V gene TRBV7-2, with TRBD2 identical over 8 bases. Germline V lookup: CDR1 SGHTA, CDR2 FQGNSA. J was trimmed by 5 bases and V by 2 bases; bases with no gene match: 13. CDR3 size: 18 residues. CDR3 amino acids: CASSLNGGGLRRTGELFF. The CDR3 DNA reads TGTGCCAGCAGCTTAAACGGGGGGGGGCTTAGGCGGACCGGGGAGCTGTTTTTT.

CDR3 sequence (DNA): TGTGCCATCGGACTAGCGGGGTACAATGAGCAGTTCTTC. As protein: CAIGLAGYNEQFF. The chain combines TRBV2 with TRBJ2-1; TRBD2 matches 12 bases. Germline lookup yields CDR1 SNHLY and CDR2 FYNNEI. The CDR3 extends over 13 amino acids. The V gene end was trimmed by 10 bases and the J gene end by 4 bases; junction bases not matched to a gene: 2.

This clonotype was counted a few times. The V gene is TRBV28, the J gene TRBJ1-1; TRBD1 might be the D (6 bases). This CDR3 is 15 amino acids long. Germline-derived CDR1 and CDR2 are MDHEN and SYDVKM. The V and J ends lost 7 bases and 11 bases respectively, with 26 bases between them. The chain's CDR3 is CASTLINRDTAGAFF. In nucleotides, the CDR3 is TGTGCCAGCACTCTAATCAACCGGGACACCGCCGGGGCTTTCTTT. The whole variable domain, remainder taken from reference TRBV28 and TRBJ1-1, is DVKVTQSSRYLVKRTGEKVFLECVQDMDHENMFWYRQDPGLGLRLIYFSYDVKMKEKGDIPEGYSVSREKKERFSLILESASTNQTSMYLCASTLINRDTAGAFFGQGTRLTVV.

The chain recombines TRBV20-1 with TRBJ2-3; 9 bases line up with TRBD2. The CDR3 runs to 16 residues. Unmatched junction bases numbered 11, after V lost 3 bases and J lost 4 bases. Germline values: CDR1 DFQATT, CDR2 SNEGSKA (reference sequence). The CDR3 region is CSASWAGGPGADTQYF. CDR3 coding DNA: TGCAGTGCTAGCTGGGCGGGGGGGCCAGGGGCAGATACGCAGTATTTT.

This chain joins TRBV25-1 and TRBJ2-1, with TRBD2 matching 7 bases. This CDR3 has 13 residues. Germline V lookup: CDR1 MGHDK, CDR2 SYGVNS. Trimming cost V 2 bases and J 9 bases; bases outside gene matches: 4. The CDR3 loop reads CASSEVSGGEQFF. CDR3 coding DNA: TGTGCCAGCAGTGAAGTTTCGGGGGGTGAGCAGTTCTTC.

The chain has TRBV15 and TRBJ2-5; the D call may be TRBD1 or TRBD2 (5 bases each). The CDR3 has 15 residues. V gave up 0 bases and J gave up 1 base, with 9 bases separating them. In germline, CDR1 is LNHNV, CDR2 YYDKDF (reference sequence). CDR3 region: CATSRELGAQETQYF. In DNA form, the CDR3 reads TGTGCCACCAGCAGAGAACTCGGGGCCCAAGAGACCCAGTACTTC.

This chain connects TRBV7-9 to TRBJ2-3, with a possible D match to TRBD2 (5 bases). V was shortened by 0 bases and J by 1 base, with 8 bases between the two germline ends. In germline, CDR1 is SEHNR, CDR2 FQNEAQ (reference sequence). The CDR3 loop spans 15 amino acids. The CDR3 sequence is CASSLASGRTDTQYF. The CDR3 DNA sequence: TGTGCCAGCAGCTTAGCGAGCGGACGCACAGATACGCAGTATTTT.

This clonotype showed up just a few times. V is TRBV9 and J is TRBJ2-7; tentatively, D is TRBD1 (6 bases). The CDR3 runs 15 residues. Trimming pared 2 bases from V and 4 bases from J, leaving 16 bases between. Looked up from germline, CDR1 is SGDLS and CDR2 is YYNGEE. This chain's CDR3 is CASSVEQGPSYEQYF. Written as DNA, the CDR3 is TGTGCCAGCAGCGTGGAACAGGGACCTAGTTACGAGCAGTACTTC.

This clonotype turned up a few times. This chain joins TRBV10-3 and TRBJ2-1, with 8 positions matching TRBD1. The CDR3 has 14 residues. The V gene end was trimmed by 6 bases and the J gene end by 3 bases; junction bases not matched to a gene: 4. Per germline, CDR1 ENHRY and CDR2 SYGVKD. CDR3 coding DNA: TGTGCCATCAGGCCGGGACAGGACTACAATGAGCAGTTCTTC. Amino acids: CAIRPGQDYNEQFF.

This clonotype came up a few times. The chain joins TRBV6-5 to TRBJ1-3, with D perhaps TRBD1 (6 bases). Germline loops: CDR1 MNHEY, CDR2 SVGAGI. The CDR3 covers 17 residues. Trimming left V 4 bases short and J 0 bases short, with 16 bases between. The DNA for the CDR3 is TGTGCCAGCAGTTCCCAAGACAGGCGGAGCTCTGGAAACACCATATATTTT. Amino acids: CASSSQDRRSSGNTIYF.

This clonotype was detected only a few times. This CDR3 is CASSQDTLGSHLKEEQYF. The CDR3 nucleotides read TGCGCCAGCAGCCAAGATACCCTGGGTAGCCACCTAAAGGAAGAGCAGTACTTC. The J gene is TRBJ2-7, the V gene TRBV4-1; D is ambiguous. Trimming took 0 bases from V and 7 from J, leaving 25 bases between them. There are 18 residues in the CDR3. In germline, CDR1 is MGHRA, CDR2 YSYEKL.

V usage is TRBV11-2 and J usage is TRBJ2-7; D gene unclear. Trimming pared 3 bases from V and 2 bases from J, leaving 14 bases between. The length of the CDR3 is 15 residues. Germline CDR1 is SGHAT and CDR2 is FQNNGV. The CDR3 region is CASSFVQRATYEQYF. The CDR3 region has the DNA TGTGCCAGCAGCTTTGTCCAGAGAGCCACCTACGAGCAGTACTTC.

This clonotype was seen only a few times. V is TRBV12-3 or TRBV12-4 and J is TRBJ1-5; D is unresolved. The CDR3 length is 13 residues. V was clipped by 0 bases and J by 7 bases, with 7 bases between them. The CDR3 nucleotides are TGTGCCAGCAGTTTAGCGAGGAGCCAGCCCCAGCATTTT. It yields the protein CASSLARSQPQHF.

The rearrangement joins TRBV5-1 to TRBJ1-1; no reliable D call. CDR1 and CDR2 (germline): SGHRS, YFSETQ. Trimming removed 0 bases at V and 1 base at J, with 10 bases between. The CDR3 covers 15 residues. CDR3 region: CASSLVAQPNTEAFF. CDR3 bases: TGCGCCAGCAGCTTGGTGGCACAACCGAACACTGAAGCTTTCTTT.

The chain employs TRBV3-1 and TRBJ2-7; tentative D call: TRBD1 (6 bases). Trimming pared 0 bases from V and 8 bases from J, leaving 20 bases between. The length of the CDR3 is 16 residues. Looked up from germline, CDR1 is LGHDT and CDR2 is YNNKEL (reference sequence). The CDR3 is CASSQDPSGQGSKQYF. The CDR3 nucleotides read TGTGCCAGCAGCCAAGATCCTTCGGGGCAGGGGAGTAAGCAGTACTTC.

The rearrangement uses TRBV20-1 and TRBJ2-7, with a possible D match to TRBD1 (6 bases). V lost 0 bases and J lost 2, with 17 bases in between. The CDR3 is 16 amino acids. From germline, CDR1 is DFQATT and CDR2 SNEGSKA (reference sequence). The CDR3 loop reads CSARDLDRPPTYEQYF. Here the CDR3 DNA reads TGCAGTGCTAGAGATCTTGACAGGCCTCCTACCTACGAGCAGTACTTC.

The chain joins TRBV18 to TRBJ2-7, with TRBD1 identical over 10 bases. The germline gives CDR1 KGHSH, CDR2 LQKENI. This CDR3 has 15 amino acids. Germline trimming cut 1 base from V and 5 bases from J; bases unmatched to any gene: 5. The CDR3 DNA reads as TGTGCCAGCTCACCACTGGGACAGGGGTTCCACGAGCAGTACTTC. Amino acids: CASSPLGQGFHEQYF.

The chain has TRBV6-1 and TRBJ1-5, with 10 bases identical to TRBD1. CDR1 is MNHNS and CDR2 is SASEGT in the germline V gene. V shed 5 bases, J shed 0 bases, and the junction held 7 bases outside the gene matches. CDR3 length: 17 residues. The CDR3 sequence: CASSTRDRGFSNQPQHF. DNA of the CDR3: TGTGCCAGCAGTACCAGGGACAGGGGTTTTAGCAATCAGCCCCAGCATTTT.